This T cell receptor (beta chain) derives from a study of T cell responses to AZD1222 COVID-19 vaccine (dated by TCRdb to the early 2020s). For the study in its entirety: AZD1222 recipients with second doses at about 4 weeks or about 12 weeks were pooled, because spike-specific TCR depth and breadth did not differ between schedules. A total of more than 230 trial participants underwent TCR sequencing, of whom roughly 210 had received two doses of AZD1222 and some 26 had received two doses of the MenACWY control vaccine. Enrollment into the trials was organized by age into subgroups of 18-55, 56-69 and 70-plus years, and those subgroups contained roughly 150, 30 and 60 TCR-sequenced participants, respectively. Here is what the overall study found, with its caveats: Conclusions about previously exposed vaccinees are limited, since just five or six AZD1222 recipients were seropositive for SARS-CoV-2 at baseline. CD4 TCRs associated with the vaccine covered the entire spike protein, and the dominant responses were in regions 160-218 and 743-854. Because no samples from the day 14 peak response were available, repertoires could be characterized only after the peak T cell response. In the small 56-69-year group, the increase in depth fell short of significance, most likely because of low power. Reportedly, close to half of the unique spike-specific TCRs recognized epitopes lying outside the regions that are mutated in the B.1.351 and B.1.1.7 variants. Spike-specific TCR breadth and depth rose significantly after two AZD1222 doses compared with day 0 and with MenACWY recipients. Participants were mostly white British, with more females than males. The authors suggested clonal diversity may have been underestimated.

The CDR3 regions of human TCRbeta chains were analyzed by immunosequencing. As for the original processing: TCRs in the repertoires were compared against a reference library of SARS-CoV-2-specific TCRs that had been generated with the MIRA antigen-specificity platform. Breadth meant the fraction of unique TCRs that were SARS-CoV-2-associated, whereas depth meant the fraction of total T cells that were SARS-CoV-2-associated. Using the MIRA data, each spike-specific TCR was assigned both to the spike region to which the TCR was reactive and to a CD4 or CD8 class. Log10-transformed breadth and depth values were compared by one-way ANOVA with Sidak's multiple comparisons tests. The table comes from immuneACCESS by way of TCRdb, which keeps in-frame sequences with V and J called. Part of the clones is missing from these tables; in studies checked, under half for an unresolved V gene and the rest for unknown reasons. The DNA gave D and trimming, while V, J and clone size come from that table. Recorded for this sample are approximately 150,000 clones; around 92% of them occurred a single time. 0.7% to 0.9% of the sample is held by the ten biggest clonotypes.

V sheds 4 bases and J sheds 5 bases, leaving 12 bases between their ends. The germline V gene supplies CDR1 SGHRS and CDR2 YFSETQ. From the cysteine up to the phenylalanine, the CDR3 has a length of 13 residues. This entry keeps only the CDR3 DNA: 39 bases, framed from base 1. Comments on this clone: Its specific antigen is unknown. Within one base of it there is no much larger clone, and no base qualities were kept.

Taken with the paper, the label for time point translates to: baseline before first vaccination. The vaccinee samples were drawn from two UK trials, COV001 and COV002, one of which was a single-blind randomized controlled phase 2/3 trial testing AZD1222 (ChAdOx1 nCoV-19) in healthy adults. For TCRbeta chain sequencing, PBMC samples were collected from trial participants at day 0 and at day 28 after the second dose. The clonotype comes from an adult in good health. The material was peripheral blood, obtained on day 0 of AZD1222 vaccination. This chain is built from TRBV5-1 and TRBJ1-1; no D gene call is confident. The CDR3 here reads CASSPYSKTEAFF. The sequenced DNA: TGCGCCAGCAGCCCCTACAGCAAGACTGAAGCTTTCTTT.